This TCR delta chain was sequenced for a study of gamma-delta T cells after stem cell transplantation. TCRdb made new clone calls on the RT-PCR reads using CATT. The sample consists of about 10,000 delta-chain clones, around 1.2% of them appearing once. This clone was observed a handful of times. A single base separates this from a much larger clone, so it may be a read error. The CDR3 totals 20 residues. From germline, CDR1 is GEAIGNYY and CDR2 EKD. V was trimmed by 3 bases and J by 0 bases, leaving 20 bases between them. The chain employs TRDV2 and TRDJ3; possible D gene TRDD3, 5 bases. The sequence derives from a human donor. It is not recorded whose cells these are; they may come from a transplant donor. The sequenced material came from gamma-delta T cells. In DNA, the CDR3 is TGTGCCTGTGACGCCACCGGGGGCTCTACACACTCCTGGGACACCCGACAGATGTTTTTC. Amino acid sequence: CACDATGGSTHSWDTRQMFF.